This is a list of T cell receptor beta chains from one sample in a study of control samples from healthy donors and cancer patients. The data were produced by immunoSEQ multiplex PCR, yet TCRdb's version contains in-frame clones alone and is incomplete. The sample has some 74,000 clones, around 93% seen once. The sequencing sample was made of blood. The source is a woman aged 25 to 39 in good health. CDR3s include the opening cysteine and the closing phenylalanine or tryptophan. The order of the fields is D gene, clone size, V gene, J gene, CDR3 protein, CDR3 DNA. D genes are given only for firm matches. The size of a clone is reported for some rows only, either as once, few or many, or as a class for expanded clones.

.,.,TRBV11-2,TRBJ1-6,CASRQTSTDVSSLHF,TGTGCCAGCAGACAAACTAGCACGGACGTGTCGTCCCTCCACTTT
TRBD1,.,TRBV10-3,TRBJ1-2,CAMGGEDRGYGYTF,TGTGCCATGGGGGGTGAGGACAGGGGCTATGGCTACACCTTC
.,.,TRBV2,TRBJ1-1,CASRQMNTEAFF,TGTGCCAGCAGACAGATGAACACTGAAGCTTTCTTT
.,.,TRBV18,TRBJ1-4,CASSPLLNEKLFF,TGTGCCAGCTCACCCCTCCTCAATGAAAAACTGTTTTTT
TRBD1,.,TRBV18,TRBJ1-5,CASFPQARQGPSNQPQHF,TGTGCCAGCTTCCCCCAAGCCCGACAGGGACCTAGCAATCAGCCCCAGCATTTT
TRBD1,.,TRBV6-5,TRBJ1-3,CASELTGGSGNTIYF,TGTGCCAGCGAGCTCACAGGGGGCTCTGGAAACACCATATATTTT
.,.,TRBV28,TRBJ2-6,CASSPPGAHSGANVLTF,TGTGCCAGCAGTCCTCCGGGGGCCCACTCTGGGGCCAACGTCCTGACTTTC
.,.,TRBV28,TRBJ2-2,CASTLRTPRETGELFF,TGTGCCAGCACCCTAAGGACACCACGGGAGACCGGGGAGCTGTTTTTT
.,.,TRBV4-2,TRBJ2-2,CASSQEEGGGAGELFF,TGTGCCAGCAGCCAAGAGGAGGGGGGCGGGGCCGGGGAGCTGTTTTTT
TRBD1,.,TRBV2,TRBJ1-4,CASSEQGGDEKLFF,TGTGCCAGCAGTGAACAGGGGGGAGATGAAAAACTGTTTTTT
TRBD1,.,TRBV2,TRBJ1-1,CASSDQGEGQAFF,TGTGCCAGCAGTGATCAGGGGGAAGGGCAAGCTTTCTTT
.,once,TRBV3-1/TRBV3-2,TRBJ1-2,CASSQDPTRVNYGYTF,TGTGCCAGCAGCCAAGATCCAACTCGGGTAAACTATGGCTACACCTTC
.,.,TRBV7-9,TRBJ2-7,CASSLTTYEQYF,TGTGCCAGCAGCTTAACAACCTACGAGCAGTACTTC
.,.,TRBV19,TRBJ2-3,CASIESGHTDTQYF,TGTGCCAGTATCGAATCAGGCCACACAGATACGCAGTATTTT
TRBD1,.,TRBV5-6,TRBJ1-2,CASRYPGTGPVSAGYTF,TGTGCCAGCAGGTATCCGGGGACAGGTCCCGTATCTGCTGGCTACACCTTC
.,.,TRBV19,TRBJ1-6,CASSIVEGQPGNSPLHF,TGTGCCAGTAGTATAGTAGAAGGACAGCCCGGGAATTCACCCCTCCACTTT
.,.,TRBV6-1,TRBJ2-1,CASSEARDATEQFF,TGTGCCAGCAGTGAAGCGCGGGACGCCACAGAGCAGTTCTTC
.,.,TRBV2,TRBJ2-2,CASLRTANTGELFF,TGTGCCAGCCTAAGGACAGCGAACACCGGGGAGCTGTTTTTT
.,.,TRBV5-6,TRBJ1-2,CASSEGYYGHTF,TGTGCCAGCAGCGAGGGTTACTATGGCCACACCTTC
.,.,TRBV16,TRBJ1-5,CASSSPDSRNQPQHF,TGTGCCAGCAGCTCCCCGGACAGCCGCAATCAGCCCCAGCATTTT
.,.,TRBV7-9,TRBJ1-5,CASSYDLPGYSNQPQHF,TGTGCCAGCAGCTATGACCTACCGGGATATAGCAATCAGCCCCAGCATTTT
.,.,TRBV10-3,TRBJ1-1,CAISLSLKKGTPSSGTEAFF,TGTGCCATCAGCTTGAGCCTGAAGAAGGGTACCCCCAGCAGTGGCACTGAAGCTTTCTTT
.,.,TRBV29-1,TRBJ1-2,CSAQEMEGYTF,TGCAGCGCACAGGAGATGGAAGGCTACACCTTC
.,.,TRBV27,TRBJ2-2,CASGMRYTGELFF,TGTGCCAGCGGTATGAGATACACCGGGGAGCTGTTTTTT
.,.,TRBV2,TRBJ1-1,CASRGSLNTEAFF,TGTGCCAGCAGGGGCTCACTGAACACTGAAGCTTTCTTT
.,.,TRBV18,TRBJ1-1,CASSPGENTEAFF,TGTGCCAGCTCACCAGGGGAGAACACTGAAGCTTTCTTT
TRBD2,few,TRBV18,TRBJ2-3,CASSPRLAGGRTDTQYF,TGTGCCAGCTCACCCCGTCTAGCGGGGGGGCGCACAGATACGCAGTATTTT
.,.,TRBV10-3,TRBJ1-5,CAISDEGLGNQPQHF,TGTGCCATCAGTGATGAGGGGCTCGGCAATCAGCCCCAGCATTTT
TRBD1,.,TRBV13,TRBJ1-2,CASSLVSRQGDGYTF,TGTGCCAGCAGCTTAGTTTCGCGACAGGGGGATGGCTACACCTTC
.,once,TRBV6-6,TRBJ1-3,CASTGPTNSGNTIYF,TGTGCCAGCACAGGTCCCACAAACTCTGGAAACACCATATATTTT
.,.,TRBV18,TRBJ1-2,CASSPGAGEGGYTF,TGTGCCAGCTCACCGGGGGCAGGGGAAGGTGGCTACACCTTC
TRBD1,.,TRBV28,TRBJ1-4,CASSDTGTGVREKLFF,TGTGCCAGCAGTGACACCGGGACAGGGGTTAGGGAAAAACTGTTTTTT
.,.,TRBV21-1,TRBJ2-7,CASRLQATRLDEQYF,TGTGCCAGCAGACTACAAGCTACACGTTTAGACGAGCAGTACTTC
.,.,TRBV7-9,TRBJ1-1,CASSGKDSLNTEAFF,TGTGCCAGCAGCGGAAAGGACTCCTTGAACACTGAAGCTTTCTTT
.,.,TRBV9,TRBJ1-1,CASSAFQGADTEAFF,TGTGCCAGCAGCGCCTTTCAAGGGGCAGACACTGAAGCTTTCTTT
TRBD1,few,TRBV4-1,TRBJ1-1,CASSQDDRVGTEAFF,TGCGCCAGCAGCCAAGATGACAGGGTTGGAACTGAAGCTTTCTTT
.,.,TRBV20-1,TRBJ1-4,CSASPGKLFF,TGCAGTGCTAGTCCGGGGAAACTGTTTTTT